The sequence of this TCR beta chain was determined in a study of cytomegalovirus exposure and HLA in healthy donors. The PCR employed 60 Vbeta primers together with 13 Jbeta primers. Measured with immunoSEQ multiplex PCR; TCRdb has only the in-frame clones, and not every one. This sample has over 95,000 clones, with 60% to 85% found just once. Overall study results and limits: Sequences of the TCR beta chain were said to predict the HLA-A and HLA-B alleles of most subjects accurately. Beyond CMV serostatus, there was no information to go on about immune exposure.

As regards this clone: The antigen is undetermined.

Sequenced: PBMCs. This TCR came from a female donor in good health and CMV-seronegative.

Here the CDR3 DNA reads TGTGCCAGCAGTTTGACTAGCGGGGAGTACAATGAGCAGTTCTTC. Its translation is CASSLTSGEYNEQFF. The chain has TRBV6-5 and TRBJ2-1; 11 nucleotides line up with TRBD2. The CDR3 runs to 15 residues. V lost 4 bases and J lost 4; bases outside the gene matches: 3. CDR1 MNHEY and CDR2 SVGAGI come from the germline V gene.